This T cell receptor (beta chain) was captured by sequencing in a study of cytomegalovirus exposure and HLA in healthy donors. Whole-study findings and limits: In a later analysis, TCR association rates varied by HLA locus: DRB1 most, HLA-C fewest. Clonal expansion, a later analysis showed, was greater in HLA-associated TCR beta chains than in equally common others. Cytomegalovirus-associated TCR beta chains were listed, numbering under 200.

Primers included in the PCR were 60 Vbeta and 13 Jbeta primers. Sequenced by immunoSEQ multiplex PCR; TCRdb stores in-frame clones only, minus some. Of 78,000 or so clones listed, around 60% are singletons. A word on this clone: Its antigen is not known.

The origin of this receptor is a male donor in good health and CMV-seropositive. The sample was PBMCs.

CDR3 protein: CASSLNLGTGWTGELFF. As DNA, the CDR3 is TGTGCCAGCAGTTTGAATCTTGGGACAGGGTGGACCGGGGAGCTGTTTTTT. This rearrangement joins TRBV28 to TRBJ2-2, with 9 bases matching TRBD1. Germline CDR1 MDHEN, CDR2 SYDVKM. V lost 3 bases and J lost 5; bases outside the gene matches: 10. The CDR3 length is 17 residues.